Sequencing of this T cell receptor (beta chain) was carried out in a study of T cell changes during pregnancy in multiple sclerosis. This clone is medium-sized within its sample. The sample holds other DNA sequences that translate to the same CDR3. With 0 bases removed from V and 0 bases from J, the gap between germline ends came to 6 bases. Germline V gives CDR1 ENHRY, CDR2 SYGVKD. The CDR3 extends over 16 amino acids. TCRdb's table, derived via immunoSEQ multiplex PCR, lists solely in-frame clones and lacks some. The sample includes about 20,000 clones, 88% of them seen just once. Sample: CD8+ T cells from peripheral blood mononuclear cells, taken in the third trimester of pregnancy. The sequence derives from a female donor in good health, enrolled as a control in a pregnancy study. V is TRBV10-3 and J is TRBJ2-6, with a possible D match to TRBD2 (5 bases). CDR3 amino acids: CAISESEGSGANVLTF. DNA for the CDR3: TGTGCCATCAGTGAGTCAGAGGGCTCTGGGGCCAACGTCCTGACTTTC.